The source of this TCR beta chain is a study of shared clonotypes between healthy human individuals. Study results and caveats: The study's rarefaction showed incomplete sorted-subset sequencing despite large depth. Generation probabilities were higher for clonotypes shared across all four sorted-subset donors than for unshared ones.

This clone was counted a few times. What it binds is not known. Sequencing was performed with immunoSEQ multiplex PCR; in TCRdb, only in-frame clones are kept and a portion is missing. This table holds roughly 1 million clones, about three quarters found once. The CDR3 runs 18 residues. Unmatched junction bases numbered 7, after V lost 1 base and J lost 3 bases. The V gene's germline CDR1 is SGHDN and CDR2 FVKESK. This sequence was found in a man aged 18-30 years in good health. V and J are TRBV14 and TRBJ1-6, with 9 bases fitting TRBD1. The source material was memory CD4+ T cells sorted from blood. Described subset: CD45RA-negative fraction. This CDR3 reads CASSQGPGQGLYNSPLHF. The CDR3 nucleotides read TGTGCCAGCAGCCAAGGGCCGGGACAGGGACTCTATAATTCACCCCTCCACTTT.